The table lists the clone carrying this T cell receptor (beta chain) with a few counts. Clones were read by immunoSEQ multiplex PCR, and TCRdb kept only the in-frame ones, dropping some. The data hold roughly 150,000 clones, with roughly 78% observed a single time. The sample originates from a study of blood T cell repertoires in COVID-19. Whole-study context: In each case, the material was cDNA or gDNA derived from T cells, B-cell-depleted T cells, or PBMCs.

Unmatched junction bases numbered 10, after V lost 4 bases and J lost 8 bases. The CDR3 has 15 amino acids. Germline CDR1 and CDR2: SGHRS and YFSETQ. The genes are TRBV5-1 and TRBJ2-1, with 9 bases aligning to TRBD1. The clonotype was recovered from an older woman with COVID-19, enrolled during active disease. Sequencing input: peripheral blood. CDR3 region: CASSLSGTGWDEQFF. DNA of the CDR3: TGCGCCAGCAGCCTGTCGGGGACAGGGTGGGATGAGCAGTTCTTC.